One sample yielded the 11 T cell receptor beta chains listed below, sequenced in a study of CD8+ T cells in alopecia areata. RNA extraction and reverse transcription yielded cDNA as sequencing template. Here immunoSEQ multiplex PCR was the method, and the copy in TCRdb shows in-frame clones only, minus some. The sample lists about 98,000 clones; roughly 47% were seen once. Sequenced: CD4+ T cells sorted from blood. Receptor source: a human donor with alopecia areata.

The chain carries TRBV6-6 and TRBJ2-5; D assignment may be TRBD1 or TRBD2 (5 bases each). CDR3 length: 14 amino acids. Trimming pared 6 bases from V and 6 bases from J, leaving 17 bases between. Germline V lookup: CDR1 MNHNY, CDR2 SVGAGI (reference sequence). In nucleotides, the CDR3 is TGTGCCAGCAGGACGCTCAGGGAGTCTCAGACCCAGTACTTC. As protein: CASRTLRESQTQYF.

The rearrangement links TRBV23-1 to TRBJ2-1; TRBD2 matches at 8 bases. TRBV23-1 counts as an open reading frame of uncertain function. V was clipped by 6 bases and J by 0 bases; unmatched bases: 4. The CDR3 is 15 amino acids. The CDR3 DNA sequence: TGCGCCAGCAGGGTTCTAGCGGGCTCCTACAATGAGCAGTTCTTC. Protein: CASRVLAGSYNEQFF.

The rearrangement uses TRBV20-1 and TRBJ2-7, with D unclear. CDR1 and CDR2 (germline): DFQATT, SNEGSKA (reference sequence). CDR3 length: 8 residues. Trimming took off 8 bases at V and 3 bases at J, with 2 bases between the two ends. In nucleotides, the CDR3 is TGCAGTTTCTACGAGCAGTACTTC. Translated, it gives CSFYEQYF.

This clone was seen only once. J is TRBJ2-1 and V is TRBV30; D is ambiguous. Per the germline V gene, CDR1 is GTSNPN and CDR2 is SVGIG (reference sequence). The CDR3 extends over 11 amino acids. Trimming pared 3 bases from V and 7 bases from J, leaving 7 bases between. The CDR3 sequence: CAWRVVNEQFF. CDR3 nucleotide sequence: TGTGCCTGGAGGGTGGTAAATGAGCAGTTCTTC.

As DNA, the CDR3 is TGCAGCGTTGATAAGGGGTCCCAAGAGACCCAGTACTTC. It translates to CSVDKGSQETQYF. V gene TRBV29-1 combines with J gene TRBJ2-5, with TRBD1 as a possible D gene (5 bases). Germline V CDR1 and CDR2: SQVTM, ANQGSEA. There are 13 residues in the CDR3. The V end lost 3 bases, the J end lost 1 base, and 9 bases lay between the germline ends.

This sequence joins TRBV25-1 and TRBJ1-6; the D is unclear. Germline loops: CDR1 MGHDK, CDR2 SYGVNS. Trimming removed 4 bases from V and 10 bases from J, with 11 bases in between. This CDR3 region has 13 residues. The CDR3 DNA reads TGTGCCAGCAGTGTGTTCCAGGCCTCACCCCTCCACTTT. Translating it yields CASSVFQASPLHF.

This rearrangement joins TRBV12-5 to TRBJ2-5; tentatively, D is TRBD2 (7 bases). V was trimmed by 5 bases and J by 4 bases, leaving 14 bases between them. This CDR3 comprises 14 residues. The V gene's germline CDR1 is LGHNT and CDR2 FRNRAP. The CDR3 nucleotides are TGTGCTAGTGGTGGCAAAGGGGGGGGAGAGACCCAGTACTTC. The encoded protein is CASGGKGGGETQYF.

Comment on this clone: Additional DNA sequences in this sample encode the identical CDR3. The CDR3: CAWSTGGGYTF. The CDR3, as DNA: TGTGCCTGGAGTACAGGGGGTGGCTACACCTTC. The V call is TRBV30, the J call TRBJ1-2, with TRBD1 identical over 8 bases. V shed 2 bases, J shed 7 bases, and the junction held 0 bases outside the gene matches. The CDR3 runs to 11 residues. Germline V gene lookup returns CDR1 GTSNPN and CDR2 SVGIG (reference sequence).

This clone was seen more than once but under ten times. V and J are TRBV7-9 and TRBJ2-1, with TRBD2 as a possible D gene (5 bases). Trimming took 7 bases from V and 6 from J, leaving 19 bases between them. The CDR3 is 15 amino acids. Germline loops: CDR1 SEHNR, CDR2 FQNEAQ (reference sequence). CDR3 region: CASTLGVSWGNEQFF. DNA of the CDR3: TGTGCCAGCACCCTCGGGGTTTCGTGGGGCAATGAGCAGTTCTTC.

This rearrangement joins TRBV25-1 to TRBJ1-2; D not resolved. The CDR3 length is 14 residues. V gave up 2 bases and J gave up 7 bases, with 14 bases separating them. Germline CDR1 and CDR2: MGHDK and SYGVNS. The CDR3 here is CASSERGGAFGYTF. CDR3 in DNA: TGTGCCAGCAGTGAACGAGGCGGTGCGTTTGGCTACACCTTC.

This clone came up a few times. The chain uses TRBV28 and TRBJ2-7, with D perhaps matching TRBD1 or TRBD2 (5 bases each). The germline V gene encodes CDR1 MDHEN and CDR2 SYDVKM. CDR3 length equals 15 residues. The V and J ends lost 6 bases and 3 bases respectively, with 18 bases between them. CDR3 nucleotides: TGTGCCAGCAGCCAAACCGGGACGGCTGTCTACGAGCAGTACTTC. Its protein is CASSQTGTAVYEQYF.